Listed below are T cell receptor beta chains from one sample, sequenced in a study of OX40 agonist ivuxolimab in advanced cancers. Method: immunoSEQ multiplex PCR; TCRdb's copy keeps in-frame clones and lacks some. The data contain 25,000 to 35,000 clones, around 80% of them seen just once; the ten biggest clones take up under 30%. This specimen consisted of CD4+ or CD8+ T cells sorted from blood, obtained in a trial of the OX40 agonist ivuxolimab. The receptors here all came from an adult with an advanced solid tumor such as melanoma, head and neck, liver or kidney cancer. The CDR3 runs from the conserved cysteine through the conserved F or W. Fields, in order: D gene, clone size, J gene, V gene, CDR3 DNA, CDR3 protein. D genes are given only for firm matches. Part of the rows lack a size; the others show once, few, many or a class for expanded clones.

D: .; size: .; J: TRBJ1-1; V: TRBV5-1; DNA: TGCGCCAGCCTCGGTCAGGGGCACACTGAAGCTTTCTTT; CDR3: CASLGQGHTEAFF
D: TRBD1; size: .; J: TRBJ2-1; V: TRBV5-1; DNA: TGCGCCAGCAGCGCGTCCGGGACAGGGAATGAGCAGTTCTTC; CDR3: CASSASGTGNEQFF
D: TRBD2; size: .; J: TRBJ2-3; V: TRBV5-1; DNA: TGCGCCAGCAGCTCTCGGACTAGCGGGGGTACAGATACGCAGTATTTT; CDR3: CASSSRTSGGTDTQYF
D: .; size: .; J: TRBJ1-2; V: TRBV5-1; DNA: TGCGCCAGCAGCTTAGACCCACAGGGACGAGGCTACACCTTC; CDR3: CASSLDPQGRGYTF
D: .; size: .; J: TRBJ1-1; V: TRBV7-9; DNA: TGTGCCAGCAGCGGGAGGTTTGAAGCTTTCTTT; CDR3: CASSGRFEAFF
D: .; size: .; J: TRBJ2-1; V: TRBV18; DNA: TGTGCCAGCTCACCAATTAGTAGGAGCTCCTACAATGAGCAGTTCTTC; CDR3: CASSPISRSSYNEQFF
D: .; size: few; J: TRBJ1-6; V: TRBV27; DNA: TGTGCCAGCGGGAGGGGACTCCCCATGGCGCCCCTCCACTTT; CDR3: CASGRGLPMAPLHF
D: .; size: .; J: TRBJ2-7; V: TRBV6-1; DNA: TGTGCCAGCAGTTACGGGCGCGAGCAGTACTTC; CDR3: CASSYGREQYF
D: .; size: few; J: TRBJ1-1; V: TRBV15; DNA: TGTGCCACCAGCAGAGATCTTTCCACTGAAGCTTTCTTT; CDR3: CATSRDLSTEAFF
D: .; size: few; J: TRBJ2-1; V: TRBV7-9; DNA: TGTGCCAGCAGCCGAGGGTTTGCAGTCGACAATGAGCAGTTCTTC; CDR3: CASSRGFAVDNEQFF
D: .; size: .; J: TRBJ1-6; V: TRBV30; DNA: TGTGCCTGGAGTCAAGACAGATCCATCTATAATTCACCCCTCCACTTT; CDR3: CAWSQDRSIYNSPLHF
D: .; size: .; J: TRBJ1-3; V: TRBV18; DNA: TGTGCCAGCTCACCATCCGAGGCGCTTTCTGGAAACACCATATATTTT; CDR3: CASSPSEALSGNTIYF
D: .; size: few; J: TRBJ2-7; V: TRBV7-6; DNA: TGTGCCAGCAGCTTAGGTCAAGGTTTCTACGAGCAGTACTTC; CDR3: CASSLGQGFYEQYF
D: .; size: .; J: TRBJ1-1; V: TRBV30; DNA: TGTGCCTGGAGTGTCACTCAGAACACTGAAGCTTTCTTT; CDR3: CAWSVTQNTEAFF
D: .; size: few; J: TRBJ1-6; V: TRBV11-2; DNA: TGTGCCAGCAGCCCAGGGAATTCACCCCTCCACTTT; CDR3: CASSPGNSPLHF
D: .; size: .; J: TRBJ2-7; V: TRBV2; DNA: TGTGCCAGCAGGTCGAGCTCCTACGAGCAGTACTTC; CDR3: CASRSSSYEQYF
D: .; size: .; J: TRBJ2-5; V: TRBV10-1; DNA: TGCGCCAGCAGTGACCGGACAAGCCAAGAGACCCAGTACTTC; CDR3: CASSDRTSQETQYF
D: .; size: few; J: TRBJ2-3; V: TRBV7-9; DNA: TGTGCCAGCAGCAAAGAACTAGTTACAGATACGCAGTATTTT; CDR3: CASSKELVTDTQYF
D: .; size: .; J: TRBJ2-1; V: TRBV18; DNA: TGTGCCAGCTCACCGGACTTAGGCGTCTACAATGAGCAGTTCTTC; CDR3: CASSPDLGVYNEQFF
D: .; size: .; J: TRBJ1-1; V: TRBV29-1; DNA: TGCAGCGTTGTGTCAGGGTTGATCCCTAGCACTGAAGCTTTCTTT; CDR3: CSVVSGLIPSTEAFF
D: .; size: few; J: TRBJ2-7; V: TRBV7-9; DNA: TGTGCCAGCAGCTTAAGCAGGGGATCCTACGAGCAGTACTTC; CDR3: CASSLSRGSYEQYF
D: .; size: .; J: TRBJ1-5; V: TRBV6-1; DNA: TGTGCCAGCAGTGAGTCGCCGGGGAACAATCAGCCCCAGCATTTT; CDR3: CASSESPGNNQPQHF
D: .; size: .; J: TRBJ1-1; V: TRBV5-1; DNA: TGCGCCAGCAGCTTGACGACTACTCAACAAGCTTTCTTT; CDR3: CASSLTTTQQAFF
D: TRBD1; size: .; J: TRBJ1-2; V: TRBV10-3; DNA: TGTGCCATCAGTGATCCCCGGACAGGGGAACGCTATGGCTACACCTTC; CDR3: CAISDPRTGERYGYTF
D: TRBD1; size: .; J: TRBJ2-7; V: TRBV28; DNA: TGTGCCAGCAGTTTATACAGGGGCTCCTACGAGCAGTACTTC; CDR3: CASSLYRGSYEQYF
D: TRBD1; size: few; J: TRBJ2-7; V: TRBV28; DNA: TGTGCCAGCAGTTTATCCCTCCGGGACAGAACCTACGAGCAGTACTTC; CDR3: CASSLSLRDRTYEQYF
D: TRBD2; size: .; J: TRBJ2-7; V: TRBV5-6; DNA: TGTGCCAGCATGCGGGGGGGCGGCTACGAGCAGTACTTC; CDR3: CASMRGGGYEQYF
D: .; size: medium-sized; J: TRBJ1-6; V: TRBV30; DNA: TGTGCCTGGAGGGGGGCAAATTCACCCCTCCACTTT; CDR3: CAWRGANSPLHF
D: .; size: .; J: TRBJ1-6; V: TRBV6-1; DNA: TGTGCCAGCAGTGCGGTTTTCTATAATTCACCCCTCCACTTT; CDR3: CASSAVFYNSPLHF
D: .; size: .; J: TRBJ1-2; V: TRBV4-1; DNA: TGCGCCAGCAGCCCCCGCTTAGACAAAACGGACTATGGCTACACCTTC; CDR3: CASSPRLDKTDYGYTF
D: .; size: .; J: TRBJ2-2; V: TRBV28; DNA: TGTGCCAGCAGTTTATTTAAGGGGGCGAACACCGGGGAGCTGTTTTTT; CDR3: CASSLFKGANTGELFF
D: TRBD2; size: .; J: TRBJ2-5; V: TRBV7-7; DNA: TGTGCCAGCAGCTCCACCCCACTAGCGGGGATAGAGACCCAGTACTTC; CDR3: CASSSTPLAGIETQYF
D: TRBD1; size: .; J: TRBJ1-1; V: TRBV7-9; DNA: TGTGCCAGCAGCTTAGGCCGGGACAGAATCAATGGTGAAGCTTTCTTT; CDR3: CASSLGRDRINGEAFF
D: .; size: .; J: TRBJ1-3; V: TRBV25-1; DNA: TGTGCCAGCGAAACATTCTCTGGAAACACCATATATTTT; CDR3: CASETFSGNTIYF
D: TRBD1; size: .; J: TRBJ1-5; V: TRBV25-1; DNA: TGTGCCAGCAGATCAGGGGGGAGCAATCAGCCCCAGCATTTT; CDR3: CASRSGGSNQPQHF
D: TRBD1; size: .; J: TRBJ2-5; V: TRBV7-2; DNA: TGTGCCAGCAGCCAGGGGGTTCAAGAGACCCAGTACTTC; CDR3: CASSQGVQETQYF
D: .; size: .; J: TRBJ1-2; V: TRBV12-5; DNA: TGTGCTAGTGGTTTGAAACCGGGGGGATCTCTGCTATCGGATGGCTACACCTTC; CDR3: CASGLKPGGSLLSDGYTF
D: .; size: .; J: TRBJ2-5; V: TRBV2; DNA: TGTGCCAGCAGCAACAGGGATGGAGGGACCCAGTACTTC; CDR3: CASSNRDGGTQYF
D: TRBD1; size: once; J: TRBJ1-6; V: TRBV6-5; DNA: TGTGCCAGCAGTTACTTACAGGGGGTCCCCCTCCACTTT; CDR3: CASSYLQGVPLHF
D: TRBD2; size: medium-sized; J: TRBJ2-1; V: TRBV7-3; DNA: TGTGCCAGCAGCCCTAACCTCTCGGGGGGGCTCTACAATGAGCAGTTCTTC; CDR3: CASSPNLSGGLYNEQFF
D: .; size: .; J: TRBJ1-2; V: TRBV30; DNA: TGTGCCAGTCCTTTGGGGTATGGCTACACCTTC; CDR3: CASPLGYGYTF
D: TRBD1; size: .; J: TRBJ1-1; V: TRBV15; DNA: TGTGCCACCGGCGGGACAGGGTTCACTGAAGCTTTCTTT; CDR3: CATGGTGFTEAFF
D: .; size: .; J: TRBJ2-2; V: TRBV13; DNA: TGTGCCAGCAGCTCACGACTACGACAGGTCGGCGCCGGGGAGCTGTTTTTT; CDR3: CASSSRLRQVGAGELFF
D: TRBD2; size: .; J: TRBJ2-5; V: TRBV2; DNA: TGTGCCAGCAGTGTGGGGGAGCTAGCGGGGTGGGGAGAGACCCAGTACTTC; CDR3: CASSVGELAGWGETQYF
D: TRBD1; size: once; J: TRBJ1-1; V: TRBV6-1; DNA: TGTGCCAGCGGCCTGACAGGGGGGAGCACTGAAGCTTTCTTT; CDR3: CASGLTGGSTEAFF
D: .; size: .; J: TRBJ2-1; V: TRBV2; DNA: TGTGCCAGCAGTAGGACTCGGGCTAATGAGCAGTTCTTC; CDR3: CASSRTRANEQFF
D: .; size: .; J: TRBJ2-5; V: TRBV7-9; DNA: TGTGCCAGCAGCTTAGATAGGACAGCCCAAGAGACCCAGTACTTC; CDR3: CASSLDRTAQETQYF
D: .; size: .; J: TRBJ1-2; V: TRBV27; DNA: TGTGCCAGCAGTATCAGCGGGGGTCCGGATGGCTACACCTTC; CDR3: CASSISGGPDGYTF
D: .; size: few; J: TRBJ2-5; V: TRBV4-2; DNA: TGTGCCAGCAGCTTTAGAGGCGCTGAGACCCAGTACTTC; CDR3: CASSFRGAETQYF
D: .; size: .; J: TRBJ1-5; V: TRBV28; DNA: TGTGCCAGCAGTACAACAGGGTGGCGACAGCCCCAGCATTTT; CDR3: CASSTTGWRQPQHF
D: TRBD2; size: once; J: TRBJ2-5; V: TRBV27; DNA: TGTGCCAGCAGAAGGGGGACTAGCGGTCGAGAGACCCAGTACTTC; CDR3: CASRRGTSGRETQYF
D: .; size: .; J: TRBJ2-3; V: TRBV18; DNA: TGTGCCAGCTCGGAGTACAGGGTTGATACGCAGTATTTT; CDR3: CASSEYRVDTQYF
D: TRBD2; size: .; J: TRBJ2-7; V: TRBV5-1; DNA: TGCGCCAGCAGCATGGAAGCGGGGGGGCCTTACGAGCAGTACTTC; CDR3: CASSMEAGGPYEQYF
D: .; size: .; J: TRBJ1-1; V: TRBV18; DNA: TGTGCCAGCTCACCACCGGAGGGCCCGAGCACTGAAGCTTTCTTT; CDR3: CASSPPEGPSTEAFF
D: TRBD2; size: .; J: TRBJ2-2; V: TRBV4-2; DNA: TGTGCCAGCAGCCTAGAGCGGGGGAGGAACACCGGGGAGCTGTTTTTT; CDR3: CASSLERGRNTGELFF
D: TRBD1; size: .; J: TRBJ1-2; V: TRBV27; DNA: TGTGCCAGCAGTCCACTCGACAGGGTTTATGGCTACACCTTC; CDR3: CASSPLDRVYGYTF
D: .; size: .; J: TRBJ2-3; V: TRBV4-1; DNA: TGCGCCAGCAGCCATAGACGGGGGTCCACAGATACGCAGTATTTT; CDR3: CASSHRRGSTDTQYF
D: TRBD2; size: .; J: TRBJ2-1; V: TRBV19; DNA: TGTGCCAGTAGGGACCTTAGCGGGGGGCACTCCTACAATGAGCAGTTCTTC; CDR3: CASRDLSGGHSYNEQFF
D: .; size: few; J: TRBJ1-2; V: TRBV2; DNA: TGTGCCAGCAGTCGACAGGAAGACTATGGCTACACCTTC; CDR3: CASSRQEDYGYTF
D: TRBD1; size: .; J: TRBJ1-5; V: TRBV7-3; DNA: TGTGCCAGCAGCCCCCTCCCCCCCCCGGGGACAGGGGGCGGTAATCATCAGCCCCAGCATTTT; CDR3: CASSPLPPPGTGGGNHQPQHF